Sequencing of this TCR beta chain was carried out in a study of cytomegalovirus exposure and HLA in healthy donors. Of note for this clone: Its matching antigen is unknown.

The PCR contained 60 Vbeta and 13 Jbeta primers. The method was immunoSEQ multiplex PCR; TCRdb's version includes in-frame clones alone and lacks a portion of them. The sample has under 200,000 clones; approximately 85% are singletons. General study results and limits: Highly shared sequence variants in one cluster were likely a sequencing artifact. When analyzed later, a missense DCLRE1C variant was found to be linked to TCR beta V- and J-gene trimming.

Material: PBMCs. This receptor was identified in a man aged 18 to 30 in good health and CMV-seropositive.

Here the CDR3 reads CASSRVSDTQYF. The CDR3, as DNA: TGTGCCAGCAGTCGAGTGTCAGATACGCAGTATTTT. The V gene is TRBV27, the J gene TRBJ2-3; no reliable D call. Trimming took off 5 bases at V and 4 bases at J, with 7 bases between the two ends. The CDR3 spans 12 residues. Germline V gene sequence: CDR1 MNHEY, CDR2 SMNVEV (reference sequence).